The clone carrying this T cell receptor (beta chain) was counted between two and nine times. The entry originates in a study of identical twins. The CDR3 totals 15 residues. V was cut by 2 bases and J by 4 bases, with 9 bases left in between. CDR1 and CDR2 (germline): SGHVS, FQNEAQ. TCRdb used MiXCR to reprocess the 5' RACE reads, holding one entry per CDR3 protein. Of 500,000 or so distinct CDR3 sequences in the sample, around 15% were seen once. The same data also went into a second study, on yellow fever vaccine responses in identical twins.

The chain carries TRBV7-8 and TRBJ2-6; D not certain. Sequences were obtained from CD4+ T cells sorted from blood. The receptor was isolated from a woman in her late teens or twenties in good health. This CDR3 reads CASSLIFPGANVLTF. The DNA of the CDR3 is TGTGCCAGCAGCTTAATATTCCCCGGGGCCAACGTCCTGACTTTC.